The 8 T cell receptor beta chains listed next were all sequenced from one sample in a study of OX40 agonist ivuxolimab in advanced cancers. Data came from immunoSEQ multiplex PCR; TCRdb stores just in-frame clones and leaves some out. The sample holds about 62,000 clones, roughly 85% seen once. Here the sequenced sample was CD4+ or CD8+ T cells sorted from blood, taken in a trial of the OX40 agonist ivuxolimab. These receptors were collected from an adult with an advanced solid tumor such as melanoma, head and neck, liver or kidney cancer.

The chain has TRBV7-8 and TRBJ1-3; TRBD1 agrees at 7 bases. The CDR3 sequence is 15 residues long. The germline V gene has CDR1 SGHVS and CDR2 FQNEAQ. The V segment lost 5 bases and the J segment 0 bases; nucleotides outside the gene matches: 4. CDR3 DNA sequence: TGTGCCAGCAGCACCGGACAGGACTCTGGAAACACCATATATTTT. Translated, it gives CASSTGQDSGNTIYF.

The V gene is TRBV15, the J gene TRBJ2-2; D call uncertain. The germline V gene has CDR1 LNHNV and CDR2 YYDKDF (reference sequence). The CDR3 length is 14 residues. V dropped 1 base and J dropped 7 bases, with 10 bases sitting between them. The CDR3 DNA reads TGTGCCACCAGCAGAGCCTTTTTAAGCGGGGAGCTGTTTTTT. This codes for CATSRAFLSGELFF. The complete variable domain, with remaining parts taken from reference TRBV15 and TRBJ2-2, reads DAMVIQNPRYQVTQFGKPVTLSCSQTLNHNVMYWYQQKSSQAPKLLFHYYDKDFNNEADTPDNFQSRRPNTSFCFLDIRSPGLGDTAMYLCATSRAFLSGELFFGEGSRLTVL.

This sequence joins TRBV5-6 and TRBJ2-2, with 15 positions matching TRBD2. The CDR3 runs to 16 residues. Per the germline V gene, CDR1 is SGHDT and CDR2 is YYEEEE. The V gene end was trimmed by 4 bases and the J gene end by 6 bases; junction bases not matched to a gene: 4. This CDR3 is CASSTGLAGGAGELFF. The CDR3 DNA is TGTGCCAGCAGCACCGGACTAGCGGGAGGGGCCGGGGAGCTGTTTTTT.

This chain links TRBV28 with TRBJ1-5, with D possibly TRBD1 on 5 matching bases. V lost 3 bases to trimming and J lost 5 bases, with 14 bases between them. Germline CDR1 MDHEN, CDR2 SYDVKM. The CDR3 is made up of 15 amino acids. CDR3 DNA sequence: TGTGCCAGCAGTTTGGGGGGGAAGTACGATCAGCCCCAGCATTTT. This codes for CASSLGGKYDQPQHF. Full variable domain (outside the CDR3, taken from reference TRBV28 and TRBJ1-5): DVKVTQSSRYLVKRTGEKVFLECVQDMDHENMFWYRQDPGLGLRLIYFSYDVKMKEKGDIPEGYSVSREKKERFSLILESASTNQTSMYLCASSLGGKYDQPQHFGDGTRLSIL.

The chain has TRBV6-6 and TRBJ2-1, with unresolved D. From germline, CDR1 is MNHNY and CDR2 SVGAGI (reference sequence). The CDR3 runs 11 residues. V was pared by 6 bases and J by 7 bases, with 7 bases between. CDR3 DNA sequence: TGTGCCAGCAGCGCGTCGAATGAGCAGTTCTTC. It is translated as CASSASNEQFF.

The chain employs TRBV2 and TRBJ2-1; D possibly corresponds to TRBD1 (5 bases). V shed 7 bases and J shed 8 bases, with 15 bases lying between them. Germline V CDR1 and CDR2: SNHLY, FYNNEI. This CDR3 comprises 13 residues. The CDR3 region has the DNA TGTGCCAGCATGATAGGGGCTCGGGATGAGCAGTTCTTC. Translating it yields CASMIGARDEQFF.

The chain links TRBV28 to TRBJ2-3; D not resolved. V lost 3 bases, J lost 11 bases, and 12 bases lay in between. Germline CDR1 and CDR2: MDHEN and SYDVKM. The CDR3 has 12 amino acids. CDR3 residues: CASSFLGSQQYF. The CDR3 DNA follows: TGTGCCAGCAGTTTCTTAGGGTCGCAGCAGTATTTT.

This clone came up once. The chain combines TRBV6-1 with TRBJ2-3; 10 bases map to TRBD2. Germline CDR1 and CDR2: MNHNS and SASEGT. This CDR3 spans 15 amino acids. Trimming took 4 bases from V and 2 from J; bases not matched to a gene: 3. The CDR3 DNA reads TGTGCCAGCAGTGGTAGCGGGGGGTTCACAGATACGCAGTATTTT. This gives the protein CASSGSGGFTDTQYF.